These T cell receptor beta chains were read from a single sample in a study of T cell responses to AZD1222 COVID-19 vaccine. Sequencing used immunoSEQ multiplex PCR; TCRdb keeps in-frame clones, though not all of them. The table records around 130,000 clones, about 89% of them present only once. The sequencing here drew on peripheral blood, taken on day 0 of AZD1222 vaccination. The receptors were gathered from an adult in good health. Both conserved end residues are part of each CDR3. Each record gives: J gene, clone size, V gene, D gene, CDR3 protein, CDR3 DNA. A D gene is named only where the DNA matches it firmly. Rows may omit the clone size; those that give it use once, few, many or a size class.

TRBJ1-5	-	TRBV27	-	CASSFVVGDGPQHF	TGTGCCAGCAGTTTTGTAGTCGGAGATGGACCCCAGCATTTT
TRBJ1-5	-	TRBV5-5	-	CASSGGGAENQPQHF	TGTGCCAGCAGCGGGGGCGGGGCAGAGAATCAGCCCCAGCATTTT
TRBJ1-1	-	TRBV29-1	TRBD1	CSASGTGVTEAFF	TGCAGCGCCTCCGGGACAGGGGTTACTGAAGCTTTCTTT
TRBJ2-7	-	TRBV5-1	TRBD1	CASSLVGQGYEQYF	TGCGCCAGCAGCTTGGTCGGACAGGGCTACGAGCAGTACTTC
TRBJ2-1	-	TRBV11-2	-	CASSLSYNEQFF	TGTGCCAGCAGCCTATCCTACAATGAGCAGTTCTTC
TRBJ2-1	once	TRBV5-5	-	CASLRGSEQFF	TGTGCCAGCCTCAGGGGTTCCGAGCAGTTCTTC
TRBJ1-3	-	TRBV11-3	-	CASSLESALRNTIYF	TGTGCCAGCAGCTTAGAATCGGCGCTGCGAAACACCATATATTTT
TRBJ1-5	-	TRBV4-1	TRBD1	CASSQGGTGNVGPQHF	TGCGCCAGCAGCCAAGGTGGGACAGGGAACGTTGGGCCCCAGCATTTT
TRBJ2-7	-	TRBV12-3/TRBV12-4	TRBD1	CASSLTGSEQYF	TGTGCCAGCAGTTTGACAGGGAGCGAGCAGTACTTC
TRBJ2-1	once	TRBV5-1	-	CASSLRVRDNEQFF	TGCGCCAGCAGCTTGAGGGTTCGGGACAATGAGCAGTTCTTC
TRBJ2-1	-	TRBV7-3	-	CASSPGRGKQFF	TGTGCCAGCAGCCCTGGCCGGGGCAAGCAGTTCTTC
TRBJ1-6	-	TRBV6-5	TRBD1	CASSYVSGGSSPLHF	TGTGCCAGCAGTTACGTCTCAGGGGGTAGTTCACCCCTCCACTTT
TRBJ2-7	-	TRBV18	-	CASSRDNYEQYF	TGTGCCAGCTCGCGGGACAACTACGAGCAGTACTTC
TRBJ2-1	-	TRBV10-2	-	CASSDLSGLQPGNEQFF	TGCGCCAGCAGTGACCTGAGCGGTCTCCAACCTGGCAATGAGCAGTTCTTC
TRBJ1-2	-	TRBV6-5	TRBD1	CASRLDLQGATGYTF	TGTGCCAGCAGGCTCGACTTACAGGGGGCTACGGGCTACACCTTC
TRBJ1-6	-	TRBV3-1/TRBV3-2	-	CASSQGTDSPLHF	TGTGCCAGCAGCCAAGGGACAGATTCACCCCTCCACTTT
TRBJ1-5	-	TRBV6-5	-	CASKRQDGSNQPQHF	TGTGCCAGCAAGCGACAGGATGGGAGCAATCAGCCCCAGCATTTT
TRBJ2-1	-	TRBV19	TRBD2	CASKISGGRVSNEQFF	TGTGCCAGTAAAATCTCGGGTGGGAGGGTGTCCAATGAGCAGTTCTTC
TRBJ2-3	-	TRBV2	-	CASSPPFTDTQYF	TGTGCCAGCAGCCCCCCTTTTACAGATACGCAGTATTTT
TRBJ2-7	-	TRBV5-1	TRBD1	CASSYLGQDSGEQYF	TGCGCCAGCAGTTACCTCGGACAGGACTCGGGGGAGCAGTACTTC
TRBJ1-2	few	TRBV6-5	TRBD1	CASGNTQGNYGYTF	TGTGCCAGCGGAAATACACAGGGGAACTATGGCTACACCTTC
TRBJ1-6	-	TRBV5-1	-	CASSPTETYNSPLHF	TGCGCCAGCAGCCCGACAGAAACCTATAATTCACCCCTCCACTTT
TRBJ2-2	-	TRBV3-1/TRBV3-2	TRBD1	CASSHGQGRGELFF	TGTGCCAGCAGCCATGGACAGGGGCGCGGGGAGCTGTTTTTT
TRBJ1-2	-	TRBV5-1	-	CASSLTGGNYGYTF	TGCGCCAGCAGCTTGACGGGGGGTAACTATGGCTACACCTTC
TRBJ2-2	-	TRBV27	-	CASSLVTASDPGELFF	TGTGCCAGCAGTTTAGTAACGGCTAGCGATCCCGGGGAGCTGTTTTTT
TRBJ1-5	few	TRBV7-8	-	CASSLGASKQPQHF	TGTGCCAGCAGCTTAGGCGCGTCGAAGCAGCCCCAGCATTTT
TRBJ1-4	-	TRBV12-5	-	CASSTGDATNEKLFF	TGTGCTAGTTCCACCGGTGACGCAACTAATGAAAAACTGTTTTTT
TRBJ2-7	-	TRBV4-1	-	CASSRDGGEQYF	TGCGCCAGCAGCCGGGACGGTGGAGAGCAGTACTTC
TRBJ2-3	-	TRBV11-2	-	CASSFTVAEADTQYF	TGTGCCAGCAGCTTTACTGTAGCAGAGGCAGATACGCAGTATTTT
TRBJ1-2	-	TRBV6-5	TRBD1	CASRRGQASYGYTF	TGTGCCAGCAGGAGGGGACAGGCTAGCTATGGCTACACCTTC
TRBJ2-3	-	TRBV5-4	-	CASSLGTRSDTQYF	TGTGCCAGCAGCTTGGGAACTAGGTCAGATACGCAGTATTTT
TRBJ2-6	-	TRBV10-3	TRBD1	CAISEWDRASGANVLTF	TGTGCCATCAGTGAATGGGACAGGGCCTCTGGGGCCAACGTCCTGACTTTC
TRBJ2-1	-	TRBV19	-	CASRALSNNEQFF	TGTGCCAGTAGAGCCCTTTCTAACAATGAGCAGTTCTTC
TRBJ1-1	once	TRBV19	TRBD1	CASSPQGVPEAFF	TGTGCCAGTAGTCCCCAGGGGGTACCTGAAGCTTTCTTT
TRBJ1-2	few	TRBV10-3	-	CAISDRRGDYGYTF	TGTGCCATCAGTGATAGACGGGGCGACTATGGCTACACCTTC
TRBJ2-3	-	TRBV11-2	-	CASSFSRVGDTQYF	TGTGCCAGCAGCTTCTCCAGGGTTGGAGATACGCAGTATTTT
TRBJ2-5	-	TRBV7-9	-	CASSFWTSPGQETQYF	TGTGCCAGCAGCTTTTGGACATCCCCGGGGCAAGAGACCCAGTACTTC
TRBJ1-2	-	TRBV12-3/TRBV12-4	-	CASSLGPDGYTF	TGTGCCAGCAGTTTAGGACCAGATGGCTACACCTTC
TRBJ2-7	-	TRBV19	-	CASSTGSYEQYF	TGTGCCAGTTCGACAGGATCATACGAGCAGTACTTC
TRBJ2-1	-	TRBV7-8	TRBD2	CASSLVVKRGEQFF	TGTGCCAGCAGCTTAGTAGTGAAGCGGGGTGAGCAGTTCTTC
TRBJ1-1	-	TRBV6-5	-	CARPGRRYTEAFF	TGTGCCAGACCAGGCCGAAGGTACACTGAAGCTTTCTTT
TRBJ1-5	-	TRBV6-1	-	CASSEASPPQHF	TGTGCCAGCAGTGAAGCGTCCCCGCCCCAGCATTTT
TRBJ2-3	-	TRBV29-1	TRBD1	CSVEATGESPSTDTQYF	TGCAGCGTTGAAGCGACAGGGGAGAGTCCTTCCACAGATACGCAGTATTTT
TRBJ2-7	-	TRBV5-1	-	CASSSDTAYEQYF	TGCGCCAGCAGTTCGGACACAGCCTACGAGCAGTACTTC
TRBJ2-6	once	TRBV28	-	CASSPSVVSGANVLTF	TGTGCCAGCAGTCCCTCAGTTGTCTCTGGGGCCAACGTCCTGACTTTC
TRBJ2-1	once	TRBV24-1	-	CASKASDNNEQFF	TGTGCCAGTAAGGCTAGCGACAACAATGAGCAGTTCTTC